This entry lists 25 T cell receptor beta chains sequenced from one sample in a study of T cell repertoires in cytomegalovirus infection. Via MiXCR, TCRdb re-called the reads, giving one row per CDR3 protein. The data contain about 180,000 distinct CDR3 sequences, about 17% of them seen just once; the ten biggest clones take up about 25%. Source material: CD8+ T cells from PBMCs. The receptors shown here come from a human donor in good health (CMV status not recorded). Some clones in this sample may be carry-over from other donors' samples.

The rearrangement links TRBV27 to TRBJ1-1; no reliable D call. Trimming removed 6 bases from V and 2 bases from J, with 7 bases in between. The CDR3 is made up of 12 amino acids. In germline, CDR1 is MNHEY, CDR2 SMNVEV (reference sequence). CDR3 bases: TGTGCCAGCAGGGATTTCAACACTGAAGCTTTCTTT. Amino acid sequence: CASRDFNTEAFF.

A word on this clonotype: It may be a read error: a sequence one base away is much more abundant. This rearrangement joins TRBV7-2 to TRBJ2-1; D ambiguous. Per germline, CDR1 SGHTA and CDR2 FQGNSA. The CDR3 extends over 10 amino acids. Trimming left V 2 bases short and J 8 bases short, with 1 base between. CDR3 coding DNA: TGTGCCAGCAGCTTATATGAGCAGTTCTTC. Protein product: CASSLYEQFF.

This clonotype was seen a handful of times. The chain has TRBV6-2 or TRBV6-3 and TRBJ2-1; no clear D. The V end was cut by 4 bases, the J end by 8 bases, with 9 bases between. Germline V gene sequence: CDR1 MNHEY, CDR2 SVGEGT. The length of the CDR3 is 12 residues. In DNA form, the CDR3 reads TGTGCCAGCAGTTTAAGGCCGGATGAGCAGTTCTTC. The encoded protein is CASSLRPDEQFF.

Only a few counts were recorded for this clonotype. This chain links TRBV4-1 with TRBJ2-5; TRBD2 might be the D (5 bases). This CDR3 region has 17 residues. Germline V CDR1 and CDR2: MGHRA, YSYEKL. V lost 3 bases and J 2 bases, leaving 19 bases between the germline ends. CDR3 sequence (DNA): TGCGCCAGCAGCCATCCCGCTGAGGGAGCCGGGCAAGAGACCCAGTACTTC. This encodes CASSHPAEGAGQETQYF.

V usage is TRBV28 and J usage is TRBJ1-2, with 10 bases that match TRBD1. CDR1 and CDR2 from the germline V gene are MDHEN and SYDVKM. The CDR3 length is 14 residues. V dropped 5 bases and J dropped 4; count of bases not matched to a gene: 4. The CDR3 region has the DNA TGTGCCAGCAGTCTGACAGGGGGCGGCTATGGCTACACCTTC. This codes for CASSLTGGGYGYTF.

This chain connects TRBV7-9 to TRBJ1-1; no reliable D call. Looked up from germline, CDR1 is SEHNR and CDR2 is FQNEAQ (reference sequence). CDR3 length: 12 residues. The ends were cut back, 2 bases at V and 6 bases at J, with 7 bases in the middle. The CDR3: CASSLQGSEAFF. Written as DNA, the CDR3 is TGTGCCAGCAGCTTACAAGGCTCTGAAGCTTTCTTT.

This clonotype was seen a handful of times. The V and J genes are TRBV7-9 and TRBJ2-2; 7 bases match TRBD1. Germline V lookup: CDR1 SEHNR, CDR2 FQNEAQ (reference sequence). CDR3 size: 15 residues. The V and J ends lost 5 bases and 5 bases, in that order; junction bases with no gene match: 8. The CDR3 protein is CASSTPTGLTGELFF. The CDR3 nucleotides are TGTGCCAGCAGCACACCGACAGGGTTAACCGGGGAGCTGTTTTTT.

This clonotype occurred a few times. The chain's CDR3 is CASSPNRGPGIPGNTIYF. CDR3 sequence (DNA): TGTGCCAGCAGCCCCAACAGGGGCCCCGGAATCCCAGGAAACACCATATATTTT. V gene TRBV7-6 combines with J gene TRBJ1-3, with 7 bases aligning to TRBD1. The CDR3 loop spans 18 amino acids. Germline assignment: CDR1 SGHVS and CDR2 FNYEAQ. Trimming took 5 bases from V and 4 from J; bases not matched to a gene: 17.

The V gene is TRBV2, the J gene TRBJ2-2; the match to TRBD1 covers 8 bases. The CDR3 covers 14 residues. Germline V gene lookup returns CDR1 SNHLY and CDR2 FYNNEI. The V and J ends lost 7 bases and 6 bases, in that order; junction bases with no gene match: 7. The CDR3 loop is CASTGQGYAGELFF. CDR3 DNA sequence: TGTGCCAGCACCGGACAGGGTTATGCCGGGGAGCTGTTTTTT. Together with reference TRBV2 and TRBJ2-2, the CDR3 gives the full variable domain: EPEVTQTPSHQVTQMGQEVILRCVPISNHLYFYWYRQILGQKVEFLVSFYNNEISEKSEIFDDQFSVERPDGSNFTLKIRSTKLEDSAMYFCASTGQGYAGELFFGEGSRLTVL.

The chain joins TRBV7-2 to TRBJ2-3, with D uncertain. The germline V gene has CDR1 SGHTA and CDR2 FQGNSA. Trimming removed 2 bases from V and 6 bases from J, with 18 bases in between. The CDR3 spans 16 residues. In DNA form, the CDR3 reads TGTGCCAGCAGCTTACTTATAACCATACCACACGATACGCAGTATTTT. Its protein is CASSLLITIPHDTQYF.

V gene TRBV7-2 combines with J gene TRBJ2-3, with 7 bases fitting TRBD2. Looked up from germline, CDR1 is SGHTA and CDR2 is FQGNSA. Unmatched junction bases numbered 6, after V lost 1 base and J lost 2 bases. The CDR3 consists of 16 residues. CDR3 coding DNA: TGTGCCAGCAGCTTAGGGGAGGGGCCCTACACAGATACGCAGTATTTT. It specifies CASSLGEGPYTDTQYF.

CDR3 sequence: CASSEDHSYEQYF. CDR3 in DNA: TGTGCCAGCAGCGAAGATCACTCCTACGAGCAGTACTTC. The rearrangement uses TRBV9 and TRBJ2-7, with D unresolved. V gave up 3 bases and J gave up 0 bases, with 7 bases separating them. Germline assignment: CDR1 SGDLS and CDR2 YYNGEE. The CDR3 spans 13 residues. Complete variable domain (other parts from reference TRBV9 and TRBJ2-7): DSGVTQTPKHLITATGQRVTLRCSPRSGDLSVYWYQQSLDQGLQFLIQYYNGEERAKGNILERFSAQQFPDLHSELNLSSLELGDSALYFCASSEDHSYEQYFGPGTRLTVT.

This clonotype was seen a few times. The rearrangement uses TRBV12-3 or TRBV12-4 and TRBJ2-7; 7 nucleotides line up with TRBD1. CDR3 length equals 14 residues. Losses at the gene ends were 6 bases for V and 5 bases for J; bases not matched to a gene: 10. The CDR3 DNA is TGTGCCAGCAGGCCGACAGGGTCTACCGACGAGCAGTACTTC. This encodes CASRPTGSTDEQYF.

J is TRBJ1-5 and V is TRBV6-5, with D maybe TRBD1 (6 bases). CDR1 MNHEY and CDR2 SVGAGI come from the germline V gene. The length of the CDR3 is 17 residues. The V end lost 4 bases, the J end lost 0 bases, and 16 bases lay between the germline ends. The CDR3 loop is CASSSSRGLNSNQPQHF. The CDR3 bases are TGTGCCAGCAGTTCGAGCCGGGGGCTGAATAGCAATCAGCCCCAGCATTTT.

V is TRBV5-6 and J is TRBJ1-5; possibly TRBD1 for D (6 bases). Trimming pared 4 bases from V and 6 bases from J, leaving 14 bases between. Germline assignment: CDR1 SGHDT and CDR2 YYEEEE. CDR3 length equals 14 residues. CDR3 bases: TGTGCCAGCAGCATGAGGGGGGAAACTCAGCCCCAGCATTTT. Protein sequence: CASSMRGETQPQHF.

The sample holds many counts of this clonotype. The rearrangement uses TRBV7-2 and TRBJ2-7, with 7 bases lining up with TRBD1. The CDR3 consists of 15 residues. Looked up from germline, CDR1 is SGHTA and CDR2 is FQGNSA. The J segment lost 4 bases and the V segment lost 4 bases, leaving 10 bases of the junction unmatched. This chain's CDR3 is CASSSGTAPGYEQYF. The CDR3 DNA follows: TGTGCCAGCAGCTCAGGGACAGCCCCGGGGTACGAGCAGTACTTC.

V usage is TRBV7-8 and J usage is TRBJ2-2; 8 bases fit TRBD2. Germline V lookup: CDR1 SGHVS, CDR2 FQNEAQ. The CDR3 loop spans 17 amino acids. V shed 5 bases, J shed 0 bases, and the junction held 8 bases outside the gene matches. This CDR3 is CASSPIAGTTNTGELFF. For the CDR3, the DNA is TGTGCCAGCAGCCCAATAGCGGGGACCACGAACACCGGGGAGCTGTTTTTT.

V usage is TRBV20-1 and J usage is TRBJ2-5, with D perhaps TRBD2 (5 bases). Germline lookup yields CDR1 DFQATT and CDR2 SNEGSKA (reference sequence). The CDR3 totals 14 residues. V gave up 2 bases and J gave up 6 bases, with 16 bases separating them. The CDR3: CSARFIPEGKTQYF. As DNA, the CDR3 is TGCAGTGCTAGATTCATTCCCGAGGGAAAGACCCAGTACTTC.

The chain employs TRBV20-1 and TRBJ2-7; the D gene is possibly TRBD1 (5 bases). V lost 3 bases to trimming and J lost 0 bases, with 24 bases between them. CDR3 length: 18 amino acids. CDR1 DFQATT and CDR2 SNEGSKA come from the germline V gene (reference sequence). The CDR3: CSARGNLDSVKSSYEQYF. CDR3 coding DNA: TGCAGTGCTAGGGGTAATCTTGACAGTGTTAAAAGCTCCTACGAGCAGTACTTC.

The V gene is TRBV6-2 or TRBV6-3, the J gene TRBJ1-1; perhaps TRBD1 as D (6 bases). Germline CDR1 is MNHEY and CDR2 is SVGEGT. This CDR3 has 12 amino acids. V lost 6 bases, J lost 6 bases, and 11 bases lay in between. The CDR3 nucleotides are TGTGCCAGCAGCCCCGGGACACCTGAAGCTTTCTTT. This codes for CASSPGTPEAFF.

The chain carries TRBV12-3 or TRBV12-4 and TRBJ1-5; maybe TRBD1 (5 bases). The CDR3 contains 14 residues. V shed 5 bases and J shed 8 bases, with 16 bases lying between them. The DNA for the CDR3 is TGTGCCAGCAGTCTCGGGGACGGAATCAAGCCCCAGCATTTT. Its protein is CASSLGDGIKPQHF.

This clonotype was picked up a small number of times. This chain uses TRBV7-9 with TRBJ2-4; 7 bases map to TRBD1. Germline trimming cut 1 base from V and 0 bases from J; bases unmatched to any gene: 3. Germline loops: CDR1 SEHNR, CDR2 FQNEAQ (reference sequence). CDR3 length equals 16 residues. CDR3: CASSLGTGLAKNIQYF. CDR3 DNA sequence: TGTGCCAGCAGCTTAGGGACAGGCCTAGCCAAAAACATTCAGTACTTC.

This clonotype occurred many times. V is TRBV11-2 and J is TRBJ1-1; D gene uncertain. CDR1 is SGHAT, CDR2 FQNNGV, per germline. Trimming took off 1 base at V and 2 bases at J, with 23 bases between the two ends. The CDR3 has 19 residues. This CDR3 is CASSLAGLRGMPRNTEAFF. Here the CDR3 DNA reads TGTGCCAGCAGCTTAGCGGGTCTGCGTGGGATGCCCCGCAACACTGAAGCTTTCTTT.

This chain links TRBV7-3 with TRBJ2-7, with D possibly TRBD1 on 5 matching bases. From germline, CDR1 is SGHTA and CDR2 FQGTGA. This CDR3 has 15 residues. The V gene lost 2 bases and the J gene lost 0 bases, with 11 bases spanning the gap. CDR3 in amino acids: CASSLWAGPSYEQYF. CDR3 in DNA: TGTGCCAGCAGCTTATGGGCAGGGCCCTCCTACGAGCAGTACTTC.

This clonotype occurred once. The chain carries TRBV25-1 and TRBJ2-1; maybe TRBD1 (5 bases). The germline V gene has CDR1 MGHDK and CDR2 SYGVNS. Trimming pared 4 bases from V and 7 bases from J, leaving 11 bases between. This CDR3 spans 13 amino acids. This CDR3 reads CASSAAGKNEQFF. The DNA of the CDR3 is TGTGCCAGCAGTGCCGCAGGGAAGAATGAGCAGTTCTTC.